Given below is one T cell receptor (beta chain) in context. Antigen: not known. Sequencing was performed with immunoSEQ multiplex PCR; in TCRdb, only in-frame clones are kept and a portion is missing. In the table there are approximately 80,000 clones, 84% of which are singletons. This specimen belongs to a study of identifying expanded T cells in peripheral blood. Whole-study results and caveats: Across healthy donors, higher total template counts meant significantly greater approximately two-week count variance.

This CDR3 comprises 13 residues. Germline CDR1 is SGHTA and CDR2 is FQGNSA. V was shortened by 3 bases and J by 2 bases, with 6 bases between the two germline ends. The clonotype was recovered from a person aged 18-70 years in good health. The V and J genes are TRBV7-2 and TRBJ2-3; D gene ambiguous. Specimen: blood. The CDR3, as DNA: TGTGCCAGCAGCTTTCCCAACACAGATACGCAGTATTTT. Translated, it gives CASSFPNTDTQYF.